This T cell receptor beta chain appears in the sequencing data of a study of cytomegalovirus exposure and HLA in healthy donors. Study background: A prior study identified approximately 120 million unique TCR beta sequences from about 200 million T cells.

Trimming took off 3 bases at V and 2 bases at J, with 10 bases between the two ends. The V gene's germline CDR1 is MNHNS and CDR2 SASEGT. CDR3 length equals 14 residues. Primers: 60 Vbeta forward and 13 Jbeta reverse. Repertoires were generated with immunoSEQ multiplex PCR, while TCRdb's copy carries only in-frame clones and drops some. The repertoire holds about 150,000 clones, approximately 82% seen once, with 6.4% in the top ten. This rearrangement joins TRBV6-1 to TRBJ1-2; possibly TRBD1 for D (5 bases). The TCR originated in a man over 45 in good health and CMV-seropositive. The specimen sequenced was PBMCs. CDR3 coding DNA: TGTGCCAGCAGTGAGACAGTTCGGAACTATGGCTACACCTTC. Amino acid sequence: CASSETVRNYGYTF.